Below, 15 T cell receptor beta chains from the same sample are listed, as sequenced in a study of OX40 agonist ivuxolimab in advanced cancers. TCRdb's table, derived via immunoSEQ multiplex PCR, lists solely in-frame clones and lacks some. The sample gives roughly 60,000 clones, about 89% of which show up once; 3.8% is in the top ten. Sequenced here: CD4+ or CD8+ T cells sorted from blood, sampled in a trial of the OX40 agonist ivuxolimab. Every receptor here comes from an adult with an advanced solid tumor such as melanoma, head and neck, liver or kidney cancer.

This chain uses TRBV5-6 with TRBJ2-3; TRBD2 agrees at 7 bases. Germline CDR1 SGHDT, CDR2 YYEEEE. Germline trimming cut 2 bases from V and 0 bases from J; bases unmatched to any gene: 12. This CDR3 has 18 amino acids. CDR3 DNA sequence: TGTGCCAGCAGCTTCTGGACTAGGCCAACCTCTAGCACAGATACGCAGTATTTT. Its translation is CASSFWTRPTSSTDTQYF.

The CDR3 nucleotides read TGCGCCAGCAGGGGTAGCGGGTCCTCCTACGAGCAGTACTTC. Its protein is CASRGSGSSYEQYF. V gene TRBV5-1 combines with J gene TRBJ2-7; 7 bases align to TRBD2. Germline loops: CDR1 SGHRS, CDR2 YFSETQ. The CDR3 covers 14 residues. V lost 5 bases and J lost 0; bases outside the gene matches: 5.

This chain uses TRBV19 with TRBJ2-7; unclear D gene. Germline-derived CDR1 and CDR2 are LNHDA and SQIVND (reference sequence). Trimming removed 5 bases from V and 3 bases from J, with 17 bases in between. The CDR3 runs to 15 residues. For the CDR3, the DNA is TGTGCCAGTAGTGAGGTCATTAACTCGGTCTACGAGCAGTACTTC. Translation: CASSEVINSVYEQYF.

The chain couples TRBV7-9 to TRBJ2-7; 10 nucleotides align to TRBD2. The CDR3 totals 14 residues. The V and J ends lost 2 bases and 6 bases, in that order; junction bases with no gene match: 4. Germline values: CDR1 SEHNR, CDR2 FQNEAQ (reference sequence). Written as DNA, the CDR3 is TGTGCCAGCAGCTTATCGATAGCGGGAGGCGAGCAGTACTTC. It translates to CASSLSIAGGEQYF.

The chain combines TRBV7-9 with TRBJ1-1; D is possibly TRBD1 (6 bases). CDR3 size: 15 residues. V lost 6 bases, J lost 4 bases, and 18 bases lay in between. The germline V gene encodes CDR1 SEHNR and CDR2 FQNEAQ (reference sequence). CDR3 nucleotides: TGTGCCAGCAGAGGTACCGAGGGCAGGGGCACTGAAGCTTTCTTT. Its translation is CASRGTEGRGTEAFF.

The CDR3 region has the DNA TGTGCCAGCAGCTCCGGGACTAGCGGCGGAGAGACCCAGTACTTC. The encoded protein is CASSSGTSGGETQYF. The chain joins TRBV9 to TRBJ2-5; 11 positions match TRBD2. CDR3 length equals 15 residues. Per the germline V gene, CDR1 is SGDLS and CDR2 is YYNGEE. Germline trimming cut 4 bases from V and 4 bases from J; bases unmatched to any gene: 6. The full variable domain, completed using reference TRBV9 and TRBJ2-5, is DSGVTQTPKHLITATGQRVTLRCSPRSGDLSVYWYQQSLDQGLQFLIQYYNGEERAKGNILERFSAQQFPDLHSELNLSSLELGDSALYFCASSSGTSGGETQYFGPGTRLLVL.

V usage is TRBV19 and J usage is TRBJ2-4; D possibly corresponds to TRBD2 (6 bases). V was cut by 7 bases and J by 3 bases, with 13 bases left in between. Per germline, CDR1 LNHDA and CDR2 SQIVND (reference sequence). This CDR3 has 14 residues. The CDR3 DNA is TGTGCCAGTACCAACCCGGGACTCAAAAACATTCAGTACTTC. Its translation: CASTNPGLKNIQYF.

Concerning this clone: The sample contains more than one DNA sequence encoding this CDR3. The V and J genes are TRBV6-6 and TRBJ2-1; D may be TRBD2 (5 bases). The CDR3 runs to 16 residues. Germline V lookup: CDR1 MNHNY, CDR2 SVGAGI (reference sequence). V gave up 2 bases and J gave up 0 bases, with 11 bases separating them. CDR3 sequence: CASSYEGASSYNEQFF. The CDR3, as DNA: TGTGCCAGCAGTTACGAGGGAGCTAGCTCCTACAATGAGCAGTTCTTC.

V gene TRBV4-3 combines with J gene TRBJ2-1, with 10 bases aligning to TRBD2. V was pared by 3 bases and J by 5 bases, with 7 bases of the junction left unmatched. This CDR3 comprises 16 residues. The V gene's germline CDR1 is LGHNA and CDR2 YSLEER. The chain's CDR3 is CASSHPGTSADNEQFF. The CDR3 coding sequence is TGCGCCAGCAGCCATCCCGGGACTAGCGCCGACAATGAGCAGTTCTTC.

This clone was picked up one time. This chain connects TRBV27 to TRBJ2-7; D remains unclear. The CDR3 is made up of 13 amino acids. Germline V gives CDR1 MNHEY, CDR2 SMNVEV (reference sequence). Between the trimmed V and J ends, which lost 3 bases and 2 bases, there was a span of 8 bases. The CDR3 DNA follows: TGTGCCAGCAGTTTTCTTGGGACCTACGAGCAGTACTTC. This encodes CASSFLGTYEQYF.

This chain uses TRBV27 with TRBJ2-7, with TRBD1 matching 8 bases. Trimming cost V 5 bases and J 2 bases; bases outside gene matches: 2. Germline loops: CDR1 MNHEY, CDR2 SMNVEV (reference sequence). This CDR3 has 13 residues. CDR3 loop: CASSQGAAYEQYF. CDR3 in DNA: TGTGCCAGCAGTCAGGGGGCCGCCTACGAGCAGTACTTC.

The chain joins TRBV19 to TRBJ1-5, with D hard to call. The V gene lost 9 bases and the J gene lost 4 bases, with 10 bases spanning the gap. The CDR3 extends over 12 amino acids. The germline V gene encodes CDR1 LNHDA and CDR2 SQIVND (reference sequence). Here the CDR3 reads CASHAGNQPQHF. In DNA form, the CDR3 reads TGTGCCAGCCATGCGGGGAATCAGCCCCAGCATTTT.

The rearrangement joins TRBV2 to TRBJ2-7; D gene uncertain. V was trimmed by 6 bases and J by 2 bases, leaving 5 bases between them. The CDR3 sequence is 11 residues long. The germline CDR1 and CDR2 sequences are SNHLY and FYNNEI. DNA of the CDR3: TGTGCCAGCAGCCCGACCTACGAGCAGTACTTC. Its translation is CASSPTYEQYF.

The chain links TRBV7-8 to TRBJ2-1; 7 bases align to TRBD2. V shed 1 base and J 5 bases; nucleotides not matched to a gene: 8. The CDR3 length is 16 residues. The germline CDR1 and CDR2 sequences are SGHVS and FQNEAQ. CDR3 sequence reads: CASSLVAGLGDNEQFF. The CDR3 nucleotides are TGTGCCAGCAGCTTAGTTGCTGGACTAGGTGACAATGAGCAGTTCTTC.

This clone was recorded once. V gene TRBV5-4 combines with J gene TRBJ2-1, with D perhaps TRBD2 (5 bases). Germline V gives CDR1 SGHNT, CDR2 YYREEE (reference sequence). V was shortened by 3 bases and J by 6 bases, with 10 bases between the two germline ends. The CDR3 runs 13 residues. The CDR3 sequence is CASSSGGSNEQFF. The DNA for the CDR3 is TGTGCCAGCAGCTCCGGAGGCAGCAATGAGCAGTTCTTC.